A single sample gave rise to the 9 T cell receptor beta chains below, sequenced in a study of blood T cell repertoires in COVID-19. The repertoire was sequenced with immunoSEQ multiplex PCR; TCRdb's copy has only in-frame clones and lacks some. The sample has hundreds of thousands of clones; around 83% are singletons. Sequenced: peripheral blood. These receptors originate from a man older than 75 with acute or convalescent COVID-19.

The rearrangement links TRBV6-2 or TRBV6-3 to TRBJ2-1, with 7 bases fitting TRBD2. This CDR3 is built from 16 residues. Germline V gene sequence: CDR1 MNHEY, CDR2 SVGEGT. V shed 4 bases, J shed 4 bases, and the junction held 10 bases outside the gene matches. CDR3 nucleotides: TGTGCCAGCAGTTTCGGGGGGATTACGGCGTACAATGAGCAGTTCTTC. Translated, it gives CASSFGGITAYNEQFF.

V is TRBV3-1 (or the pseudogene TRBV3-2) and J is TRBJ2-5; the match to TRBD2 covers 12 bases. With 8 bases clipped from V and 0 bases from J, the junction kept 7 bases outside the gene matches. The germline CDR1 and CDR2 sequences are LGHDT and YNNKEL (reference sequence). The length of the CDR3 is 16 residues. The DNA for the CDR3 is TGTGCCAGCGAACTAGCGGGAGGACGGTACCAAGAGACCCAGTACTTC. It is translated as CASELAGGRYQETQYF.

V usage is TRBV28 and J usage is TRBJ2-5, with D perhaps matching TRBD1 (5 bases). Germline V gives CDR1 MDHEN, CDR2 SYDVKM. The CDR3 contains 15 residues. V lost 3 bases, J lost 3 bases, and 14 bases lay in between. The CDR3 reads CASSFGGGAKETQYF. CDR3 nucleotide sequence: TGTGCCAGCAGTTTCGGCGGTGGGGCAAAAGAGACCCAGTACTTC.

The chain links TRBV7-9 to TRBJ2-7, with TRBD1 matching over 7 bases. CDR1 and CDR2 (germline): SEHNR, FQNEAQ (reference sequence). After removal of 3 bases from V and 5 bases from J, the junction contained 7 bases not matched to a gene. The CDR3 extends over 14 amino acids. The CDR3 reads CASSLGQGVNEQYF. The DNA of the CDR3 is TGTGCCAGCAGCTTGGGTCAGGGGGTCAACGAGCAGTACTTC.

CDR3: CASSYGRRGRGEQFF. As DNA, the CDR3 is TGTGCCAGCAGTTACGGTCGGCGCGGTCGGGGAGAGCAGTTCTTC. V usage is TRBV6-5 and J usage is TRBJ2-1; TRBD2 might be the D (5 bases). The V gene lost 2 bases and the J gene lost 10 bases, with 18 bases spanning the gap. CDR1 is MNHEY, CDR2 SVGAGI, per germline. The CDR3 runs to 15 residues.

The V gene is TRBV18, the J gene TRBJ1-4; 8 bases align to TRBD1. V lost 8 bases, J lost 6 bases, and 5 bases stayed unmatched. This CDR3 contains 13 residues. CDR1 is KGHSH and CDR2 is LQKENI in the germline V gene. The CDR3 sequence is CASGTGFDEKLFF. CDR3 in DNA: TGTGCCAGCGGGACAGGATTTGATGAAAAACTGTTTTTT.

This rearrangement joins TRBV2 to TRBJ2-4; possibly TRBD2 for D (5 bases). Trimming cost V 4 bases and J 0 bases, with 16 bases left between them. The CDR3 extends over 17 amino acids. In germline, CDR1 is SNHLY, CDR2 FYNNEI. The CDR3 nucleotides read TGTGCCAGCAGTGCTCAGGAGGTAGATATAGCCAAAAACATTCAGTACTTC. It yields the protein CASSAQEVDIAKNIQYF.

This sequence joins TRBV11-1 and TRBJ2-7; D is possibly TRBD2 (6 bases). This CDR3 is 14 amino acids long. Germline CDR1 and CDR2: SGHAT and FQDESV (reference sequence). V was cut by 5 bases and J by 2 bases, with 13 bases left in between. The CDR3 bases are TGTGCCAGCAGCCCGGGGGAGTATCCCTACGAGCAGTACTTC. Amino acid sequence: CASSPGEYPYEQYF.

For this clone: Other nucleotide sequences from this sample produce the same CDR3. The chain couples TRBV5-1 to TRBJ2-7; 9 nucleotides line up with TRBD1. The CDR3 contains 13 residues. The V gene's germline CDR1 is SGHRS and CDR2 YFSETQ. The J segment lost 3 bases and the V segment lost 3 bases, leaving 1 base of the junction unmatched. Here the CDR3 reads CASSSGQGYEQYF. In DNA, the CDR3 is TGCGCCAGCAGCTCGGGACAGGGCTACGAGCAGTACTTC.